This TCR beta chain was observed in a study of cytomegalovirus exposure and HLA in healthy donors. Some clones are missing from TCRdb's copy, which holds only in-frame ones; the method was immunoSEQ multiplex PCR. The repertoire holds hundreds of thousands of clones, with 80% to 90% as singletons. The V gene lost 6 bases and the J gene lost 1 base, with 9 bases spanning the gap. The CDR3 is 14 amino acids. Germline CDR1 MNHEY, CDR2 SMNVEV (reference sequence). Material for sequencing was PBMCs. The J gene is TRBJ2-2, the V gene TRBV27, with D possibly TRBD1 on 5 matching bases. This sequence was found in a woman in her late teens or twenties in good health and CMV-seronegative. This chain's CDR3 is CASRRQMNTGELFF. The CDR3 DNA reads as TGTGCCAGCAGAAGACAGATGAACACCGGGGAGCTGTTTTTT.